The clone carrying this TCR beta chain occurred once. In the study's own analysis: Counts of nucleated cells, estimated from reference gene primer amplification, were obtained. Libraries were prepared by immunoSEQ multiplex PCR; TCRdb keeps only in-frame clonotypes and omits some of them. V, J and clone size are those of that table, while D and trimming were read from the DNA. The sample has 200,000 to 250,000 clones, roughly 82% seen once; the top ten hold 9.5% to 10%. The CDR3 is 15 residues long. CDR1 SGHTS and CDR2 YDEGEE come from the germline V gene. The V gene end was trimmed by 0 bases and the J gene end by 2 bases; junction bases not matched to a gene: 2. This sample was included in a study of blood T cell repertoires in COVID-19. Study in general: The study drew acute and convalescent COVID-19 samples from the United States, Italy and Spain. In each case, the material was cDNA or gDNA derived from T cells, B-cell-depleted T cells, or PBMCs.

The sequenced sample was peripheral blood. This TCR was sampled from a man over 45 with active or convalescent COVID-19. This rearrangement joins TRBV5-8 to TRBJ1-5; 7 nucleotides line up with TRBD1. Written as DNA, the CDR3 is TGTGCCAGCAGCTTGGGACAGGGAGGCAATCAGCCCCAGCATTTT. This encodes CASSLGQGGNQPQHF. The full variable domain, completed using reference TRBV5-8 and TRBJ1-5, is EAGVTQSPTHLIKTRGQQATLRCSPISGHTSVYWYQQALGLGLQFLLWYDEGEERNRGNFPPRFSGRQFPNYSSELNVNALELEDSALYLCASSLGQGGNQPQHFGDGTRLSIL.